The text below deals with one T cell receptor (beta chain). The target of this receptor is not known. No much larger clone is present one base from it, and per-base qualities are unavailable. Another Seattle source contributed samples from volunteer blood donors who had recovered from COVID-19. Whole blood was collected in K2EDTA tubes by collaborating institutions according to the institutions' own protocols. For TCRbeta analysis, collaborator samples were shipped as frozen whole blood, as isolated PBMCs, or as DNA extracted from either sample type. TCRbeta CDR3 regions were amplified from genomic DNA by means of the immunoSEQ Assay, a bias-controlled multiplex PCR. Processing in the source paper ran as follows. The number of nucleated cells in each sample was estimated by amplification of reference gene primers within the assay. Sequence reads were collapsed and filtered to measure the absolute abundance of every unique TCRbeta CDR3 rearrangement. For each sample, productive Simpson clonality was calculated by taking the square root of Simpson's diversity index across productive rearrangements. Drawn from immuneACCESS, this table holds only the in-frame rearrangements with V and J called that TCRdb kept. Clones are partly lost; checked studies trace under half to an unresolved V gene and leave the rest unexplained. V and J calls and clone size are given by that table; D and trimming were obtained from the DNA. For this sample the table gives about 170,000 clones, of which approximately 85% were detected only once. 0.95% to 1.5% of the sample is taken by the ten largest.

A distance of 12 bases separates the germline ends of V and J, which lose 6 bases and 4 bases respectively. For CDR1 and CDR2, the germline V gene lists SGHTA and FQGTGA. Taken from cysteine to phenylalanine, the CDR3 has 13 residues. Only the CDR3 part of the read is kept: 39 bases, read in frame from the first base. The data are from a study of blood T cell repertoires in COVID-19 (dated by TCRdb to about 2020). In terms of the full investigation: Collaborator samples came from the United States, Italy and Spain and covered acute and convalescent phases of COVID-19. The prospective study material was composed of cDNA or gDNA derived from T cells, B-cell-depleted T cells, or PBMCs. Subjects who had been exposed to COVID-19, were actively infected with it, or had recovered from it provided the deeply sampled blood TCRbeta repertoires that made up the dataset. The repertoires were released in a freely available public database intended as a resource for research on the immune response to SARS-CoV-2. Samples were obtained from the ongoing ImmuneRACE study (first 160 participants) and from 950 to 1,500 subjects provided by 6 global collaborators. Nearly every sample came with metadata listing a de-identified subject ID, COVID-19 status, age in years and sex. Where available, HLA class I and class II types were obtained from metadata supplied by the sample provider rather than from assay-based typing. The paper as a whole reports these results and caveats: The amount of clinical and demographic metadata varied by source and participant and was provided uncurated.

The sequence joins TRBV7-3 to TRBJ1-2; TRBD1 is a weak D gene call, 5 bases matching. The receptor was derived from a man in his fifties or sixties who had recovered from COVID-19. Source material: peripheral blood. The CDR3 protein sequence reads: CASSPQGSYGYTF. At the DNA level, the sequence is TGTGCCAGCAGTCCCCAGGGTTCCTATGGCTACACCTTC.